Each of the 24 T cell receptor beta chains below was sequenced from the same sample in a study of shared clonotypes between healthy human individuals. Libraries were prepared by immunoSEQ multiplex PCR; TCRdb keeps only in-frame clonotypes and omits some of them. The table has some 2,000,000 clones, 90% to 97% seen once. The material sequenced was naive CD4+ T cells sorted from blood. Regarding subset: CD45RA+ positively selected. The source is a young man in good health.

Turning to this clone: Other DNA sequences in this sample translate to the same CDR3. The chain uses TRBV5-1 and TRBJ1-1; 7 bases match TRBD1. The CDR3 is made up of 14 amino acids. Germline V gives CDR1 SGHRS, CDR2 YFSETQ. The J segment lost 0 bases and the V segment lost 4 bases, leaving 3 bases of the junction unmatched. The CDR3 protein is CASSPGGMNTEAFF. CDR3 nucleotides: TGCGCCAGCAGCCCAGGGGGAATGAACACTGAAGCTTTCTTT.

The chain has TRBV2 and TRBJ2-7; 9 nucleotides line up with TRBD2. The junction had 10 bases not matched to a gene; V was cut back by 6 bases and J by 1 base. CDR3 length equals 16 residues. The germline gives CDR1 SNHLY, CDR2 FYNNEI. Written as DNA, the CDR3 is TGTGCCAGCAGCGACTCTGGACTAGCGTCTTCCTACGAGCAGTACTTC. Amino acids: CASSDSGLASSYEQYF.

The chain has TRBV6-5 and TRBJ2-5; TRBD1 agrees at 7 bases. The J call is in doubt because the DNA end fits TRBJ2-7 better. The CDR3 runs 14 residues. Per germline, CDR1 MNHEY and CDR2 SVGAGI. The CDR3 region is CASRSTGDSYEQYF. CDR3 nucleotides: TGTGCCAGCAGATCCACAGGGGACTCCTACGAGCAGTACTTC.

The rearrangement links TRBV7-8 to TRBJ2-3; possibly TRBD1 or TRBD2 for D (6 bases each). V gave up 7 bases and J gave up 4 bases, with 15 bases separating them. Germline assignment: CDR1 SGHVS and CDR2 FQNEAQ. This CDR3 region has 14 residues. CDR3 sequence reads: CASTIPGGADTQYF. Written as DNA, the CDR3 is TGTGCCAGCACCATCCCCGGGGGCGCAGATACGCAGTATTTT.

V is TRBV4-3 and J is TRBJ2-5, with TRBD2 matching over 14 bases. Germline trimming cut 0 bases from V and 7 bases from J; bases unmatched to any gene: 4. The CDR3 is made up of 16 amino acids. Looked up from germline, CDR1 is LGHNA and CDR2 is YSLEER. Written as DNA, the CDR3 is TGCGCCAGCAGCCAAGATTTGACTAGCGGGAGGGGGACCCAGTACTTC. Amino acids: CASSQDLTSGRGTQYF.

This chain joins TRBV6-5 and TRBJ2-7; TRBD1 or TRBD2 may be the D gene (6 bases each). The CDR3 consists of 14 residues. V was cut by 5 bases and J by 3 bases, with 14 bases left in between. CDR1 is MNHEY, CDR2 SVGAGI, per germline. The CDR3 DNA is TGTGCCAGCAGTCGTCATAGGGGGGACTACGAGCAGTACTTC. Translation gives CASSRHRGDYEQYF.

In its sample, this clone was seen once. V usage is TRBV14 and J usage is TRBJ2-7, with 8 bases identical to TRBD1. J was trimmed by 1 base and V by 0 bases; bases with no gene match: 5. Germline V lookup: CDR1 SGHDN, CDR2 FVKESK. The CDR3 length is 16 residues. The CDR3 region is CASSQEGWTGSYEQYF. CDR3 DNA sequence: TGTGCCAGCAGCCAAGAAGGATGGACAGGGTCCTACGAGCAGTACTTC.

To note about this clone: Other DNA sequences in this specimen translate into the identical CDR3. This chain uses TRBV9 with TRBJ2-3, with D unresolved. The length of the CDR3 is 12 residues. CDR1 is SGDLS and CDR2 is YYNGEE in the germline V gene. The V gene lost 0 bases and the J gene lost 6 bases, with 5 bases spanning the gap. The CDR3, as DNA: TGTGCCAGCAGCGTAGCAACGGATACGCAGTATTTT. Protein sequence: CASSVATDTQYF.

V is TRBV5-1 and J is TRBJ2-7; D is uncertain. Germline loops: CDR1 SGHRS, CDR2 YFSETQ. V shed 2 bases and J shed 6 bases, with 21 bases lying between them. This CDR3 region has 16 residues. The CDR3 loop is CASSLILTEPVGEQYF. The CDR3 nucleotides are TGCGCCAGCAGCTTAATTCTGACCGAACCGGTCGGCGAGCAGTACTTC.

The gene calls are TRBV29-1 and TRBJ1-1; no reliable D call. V lost 1 base and J lost 0, with 9 bases in between. This CDR3 is built from 14 residues. CDR1 and CDR2 (germline): SQVTM, ANQGSEA. The CDR3 is CSVEVYGLNTEAFF. CDR3 DNA sequence: TGCAGCGTTGAAGTCTACGGGTTGAACACTGAAGCTTTCTTT.

The J gene is TRBJ1-5, the V gene TRBV6-6; D is perhaps TRBD1 (5 bases). This CDR3 is 14 amino acids long. V lost 2 bases and J lost 7, with 12 bases in between. Germline V CDR1 and CDR2: MNHNY, SVGAGI (reference sequence). CDR3 residues: CASSYEGHGQPQHF. In nucleotides, the CDR3 is TGTGCCAGCAGTTACGAGGGGCACGGGCAGCCCCAGCATTTT.

The chain joins TRBV29-1 to TRBJ2-1; a possible D gene is TRBD1 (5 bases). Germline loops: CDR1 SQVTM, CDR2 ANQGSEA. The CDR3 loop spans 13 amino acids. The germline V and J ends were trimmed by 0 bases and 9 bases, with 12 bases remaining between them. CDR3 sequence (DNA): TGCAGCGTTGAAGAGGGGCGGCTCCGTGAGCAGTTCTTC. This translates into CSVEEGRLREQFF.

The chain uses TRBV2 and TRBJ2-5; D is unclear. V gave up 7 bases and J gave up 5 bases, with 17 bases separating them. The CDR3 sequence is 14 residues long. Germline V gene data show CDR1 as SNHLY and CDR2 as FYNNEI. CDR3: CASTRRAGGETQYF. CDR3 sequence (DNA): TGTGCCAGCACCCGACGGGCCGGTGGGGAGACCCAGTACTTC.

This sequence joins TRBV5-3 and TRBJ2-1; 9 positions agree with TRBD1. TRBV5-3 falls under the ORF class, with uncertain function. The CDR3 has 16 residues. V was clipped by 3 bases and J by 1 base; unmatched bases: 5. CDR3 sequence (DNA): TGTGCCAGAAGCTGGGACAGGGAGGGGTCCTACAATGAGCAGTTCTTC. Its protein is CARSWDREGSYNEQFF.

The chain employs TRBV5-1 and TRBJ2-7, with D possibly TRBD2 on 5 matching bases. The CDR3 length is 12 residues. Trimming removed 1 base at V and 7 bases at J, with 9 bases between. Germline V gene sequence: CDR1 SGHRS, CDR2 YFSETQ. This CDR3 is CASSLSEREQYF. CDR3 bases: TGCGCCAGCAGCTTGTCAGAGCGGGAGCAGTACTTC.

The V gene is TRBV5-1, the J gene TRBJ1-2, with D possibly being TRBD1 (6 bases). Germline V gene data show CDR1 as SGHRS and CDR2 as YFSETQ. Trimming removed 4 bases from V and 4 bases from J, with 17 bases in between. The CDR3 totals 15 residues. This chain's CDR3 is CASSEVGQPIYGYTF. The CDR3 nucleotides read TGCGCCAGCAGCGAAGTAGGACAGCCGATCTATGGCTACACCTTC.

The V and J genes are TRBV6-5 and TRBJ1-5, with TRBD1 identical over 8 bases. Losses at the gene ends were 6 bases for V and 4 bases for J; bases not matched to a gene: 8. From germline, CDR1 is MNHEY and CDR2 SVGAGI. The CDR3 covers 15 residues. The CDR3 bases are TGTGCCAGCAGGGGCGGACAGGGCCCGAATCAGCCCCAGCATTTT. As protein: CASRGGQGPNQPQHF.

The chain couples TRBV15 to TRBJ1-4; a weak D match, TRBD1 (5 bases). The CDR3 is made up of 17 amino acids. V was trimmed by 0 bases and J by 6 bases, leaving 17 bases between them. Germline V gene sequence: CDR1 LNHNV, CDR2 YYDKDF (reference sequence). CDR3 protein: CATSRDVSTGRHEKLFF. CDR3 nucleotides: TGTGCCACCAGCAGAGATGTTAGCACGGGACGACATGAAAAACTGTTTTTT. Full variable domain (outside the CDR3, taken from reference TRBV15 and TRBJ1-4): DAMVIQNPRYQVTQFGKPVTLSCSQTLNHNVMYWYQQKSSQAPKLLFHYYDKDFNNEADTPDNFQSRRPNTSFCFLDIRSPGLGDTAMYLCATSRDVSTGRHEKLFFGSGTQLSVL.

The chain recombines TRBV15 with TRBJ2-7; D is unclear. CDR1 and CDR2 from the germline V gene are LNHNV and YYDKDF (reference sequence). Trimming shortened V by 0 bases and J by 2 bases, and 11 bases separated the two germline ends. The CDR3 runs to 15 residues. The CDR3 is CATSRDRGQAYEQYF. The CDR3 DNA reads as TGTGCCACCAGCAGAGATCGTGGCCAGGCCTACGAGCAGTACTTC.

This rearrangement joins TRBV30 to TRBJ1-1; D is unresolved. The CDR3 contains 15 residues. Trimming removed 2 bases from V and 0 bases from J, with 13 bases in between. Germline V gene lookup returns CDR1 GTSNPN and CDR2 SVGIG (reference sequence). The CDR3 loop reads CAWSSSGGLNTEAFF. The CDR3 DNA sequence: TGTGCCTGGAGTTCCTCGGGAGGACTGAACACTGAAGCTTTCTTT.

The V gene is TRBV5-8, the J gene TRBJ2-5, with D possibly being TRBD2 (6 bases). CDR1 is SGHTS, CDR2 YDEGEE, per germline. V was clipped by 0 bases and J by 5 bases, with 8 bases between them. The CDR3 runs to 13 residues. CDR3: CASSLVGGETQYF. For the CDR3, the DNA is TGTGCCAGCAGCTTGGTAGGAGGGGAGACCCAGTACTTC.

This chain links TRBV27 with TRBJ1-1, with 7 bases that match TRBD1. The CDR3 contains 14 residues. Trimming at V came to 6 bases and at J to 0 bases, leaving 4 bases not matched to a gene. Germline V CDR1 and CDR2: MNHEY, SMNVEV (reference sequence). In DNA form, the CDR3 reads TGTGCCAGCAGGGCTCAGGGGGTGAACACTGAAGCTTTCTTT. It specifies CASRAQGVNTEAFF.

The V gene is TRBV11-1, the J gene TRBJ2-7, with TRBD2 matching over 7 bases. With 2 bases clipped from V and 5 bases from J, the junction kept 9 bases outside the gene matches. The germline V gene encodes CDR1 SGHAT and CDR2 FQDESV (reference sequence). The CDR3 loop spans 15 amino acids. CDR3 amino acids: CASSLSGGSGNEQYF. The CDR3, as DNA: TGTGCCAGCAGCTTATCTGGCGGGAGCGGCAACGAGCAGTACTTC.

On this clone: Distinct nucleotide sequences in the sample also encode this CDR3. The chain is built from TRBV9 and TRBJ1-6; D might be TRBD1 (5 bases). Looked up from germline, CDR1 is SGDLS and CDR2 is YYNGEE. V lost 0 bases and J 7 bases, leaving 8 bases between the germline ends. The CDR3 consists of 14 residues. The CDR3 DNA is TGTGCCAGCAGCGTAGAGGGACTGAATTCACCCCTCCACTTT. Its translation is CASSVEGLNSPLHF.